This T cell receptor (beta chain) was captured in a study of breast tumors, draining lymph nodes, adjacent tissues. The germline V gene has CDR1 MNHEY and CDR2 SMNVEV (reference sequence). Trimming took off 3 bases at V and 6 bases at J, with 6 bases between the two ends. CDR3 length: 11 residues. TCRdb called the multiplex PCR reads again in MiXCR, with one record for every CDR3 protein. In the table there are 180,000 or so distinct CDR3 sequences, 25% to 40% of which are singletons. This clonotype showed up many times. Samples came from axillary lymph nodes draining the breast cancer. Material for sequencing was axillary lymph node tissue. The receptor comes from a female donor with breast cancer. Some clones in this sample may be carry-over from other donors' samples. The chain recombines TRBV27 with TRBJ2-7; D is unclear. The CDR3 protein is CASSFGGEQYF. The CDR3 DNA follows: TGTGCCAGCAGTTTCGGTGGCGAGCAGTACTTC.